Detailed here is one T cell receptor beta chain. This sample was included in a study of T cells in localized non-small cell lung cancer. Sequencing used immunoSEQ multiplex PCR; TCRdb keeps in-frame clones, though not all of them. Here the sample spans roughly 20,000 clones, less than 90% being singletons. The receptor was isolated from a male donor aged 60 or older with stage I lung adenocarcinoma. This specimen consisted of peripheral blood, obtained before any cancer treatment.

The CDR3 DNA is TGCAGCGTTGAGTTGACAGGGGAGGCGACTGAAGCTTTCTTT. This sequence encodes CSVELTGEATEAFF. V is TRBV29-1 and J is TRBJ1-1; 8 nucleotides line up with TRBD1. CDR3 length: 14 residues. Trimming cost V 3 bases and J 5 bases; bases outside gene matches: 8. Germline loops: CDR1 SQVTM, CDR2 ANQGSEA. Variable domain in full (rest from reference TRBV29-1 and TRBJ1-1): SAVISQKPSRDICQRGTSLTIQCQVDSQVTMMFWYRQQPGQSLTLIATANQGSEATYESGFVIDKFPISRPNLTFSTLTVSNMSPEDSSIYLCSVELTGEATEAFFGQGTRLTVV.